This T cell receptor beta chain was documented in a study of OX40 agonist ivuxolimab in advanced cancers. Study-level points and caveats: The antigen specificity of the peripheral T cells (those that were expanded) was not determined.

Data came from immunoSEQ multiplex PCR; TCRdb stores just in-frame clones and leaves some out. The sample lists roughly 80,000 clones, about 85% seen once, with roughly 0.66% in the top ten. This CDR3 comprises 15 residues. The V gene lost 0 bases and the J gene lost 7 bases, with 13 bases spanning the gap. Germline assignment: CDR1 SGHAT and CDR2 FQNNGV. With regard to this clone: Antigen unknown.

V is TRBV11-2 and J is TRBJ1-5; perhaps TRBD1 as D (5 bases). The sequencing here drew on CD4+ or CD8+ T cells sorted from blood, taken in a trial of the OX40 agonist ivuxolimab. The receptor was derived from an adult with an advanced solid tumor such as melanoma, head and neck, liver or kidney cancer. The DNA for the CDR3 is TGTGCCAGCAGCTTAGAGGGGGGGAGAGAGCAGCCCCAGCATTTT. Translated, it gives CASSLEGGREQPQHF.